This TCR beta chain was obtained from a study of blood T cells in healthy people across ages. Trimming took 5 bases from V and 3 from J; bases not matched to a gene: 6. The CDR3 covers 16 residues. It was with a sample-barcoded 5' primer and a J-beta primer mix that a second PCR of about 6 to 11 cycles was run. TCRdb re-derived calls from the 5' RACE reads in MiXCR, one entry per CDR3 protein. The table includes hundreds of thousands of distinct CDR3 sequences, 40% to 65% detected once. The source material was blood. V and J are TRBV12-3 or TRBV12-4 and TRBJ2-1, with 11 bases aligning to TRBD1. The sequence was collected from a woman aged 80 or over in good health. DNA of the CDR3: TGTGCCAGCAGTAGGGACAGGGGGTTTAACTACAATGAGCAGTTCTTC. This translates into CASSRDRGFNYNEQFF.